The 8 T cell receptor beta chains given below trace back to one sample, sequenced in a study of T cell changes during pregnancy in multiple sclerosis. Sequenced by immunoSEQ multiplex PCR; TCRdb stores in-frame clones only, minus some. The table includes 18,000 or so clones, about 90% detected once. Sequenced material: CD8+ T cells from peripheral blood mononuclear cells, taken in the third trimester of pregnancy. Receptor source: a female donor in good health, enrolled as a control in a pregnancy study.

The J gene is TRBJ2-1, the V gene TRBV30, with D unresolved. CDR3 length: 14 residues. Deletions cut 2 bases from V and 6 bases from J, with 14 bases between. The germline V gene has CDR1 GTSNPN and CDR2 SVGIG (reference sequence). CDR3 bases: TGTGCCTGGAGTTCGCTCCCCTTAGCCAATGAGCAGTTCTTC. Protein sequence: CAWSSLPLANEQFF.

The chain combines TRBV28 with TRBJ2-5; 11 nucleotides agree with TRBD2. The CDR3 has 18 amino acids. Germline assignment: CDR1 MDHEN and CDR2 SYDVKM. With 4 bases clipped from V and 0 bases from J, the junction kept 10 bases outside the gene matches. CDR3 residues: CASSSPGASGGYQETQYF. Written as DNA, the CDR3 is TGTGCCAGCAGTTCCCCCGGGGCTAGCGGGGGGTACCAAGAGACCCAGTACTTC.

The chain has TRBV6-4 and TRBJ1-2; 9 bases line up with TRBD1. The CDR3 is made up of 17 amino acids. The germline gives CDR1 MRHNA, CDR2 SNTAGT. V was pared by 0 bases and J by 5 bases, with 10 bases of the junction left unmatched. CDR3 loop: CASSDSIAGQGPYGYTF. CDR3 bases: TGTGCCAGCAGTGACTCGATAGCGGGACAGGGCCCTTATGGCTACACCTTC.

V and J are TRBV5-1 and TRBJ2-5, with 7 bases fitting TRBD1. With V trimmed by 3 bases and J by 2 bases, 4 bases remained unmatched. The CDR3 consists of 14 residues. Per the germline V gene, CDR1 is SGHRS and CDR2 is YFSETQ. For the CDR3, the DNA is TGCGCCAGCAGCTACGGGACAGTTCAAGAGACCCAGTACTTC. It translates to CASSYGTVQETQYF. Filled out from reference TRBV5-1 and TRBJ2-5, the complete variable domain reads KAGVTQTPRYLIKTRGQQVTLSCSPISGHRSVSWYQQTPGQGLQFLFEYFSETQRNKGNFPGRFSGRQFSNSRSEMNVSTLELGDSALYLCASSYGTVQETQYFGPGTRLLVL.

The CDR3 protein is CAISEGTGGYEQYF. The CDR3 DNA follows: TGTGCCATCAGTGAGGGGACAGGGGGGTACGAGCAGTACTTC. V is TRBV10-3 and J is TRBJ2-7; TRBD1 matches at 11 bases. CDR1 and CDR2 from the germline V gene are ENHRY and SYGVKD. The CDR3 length is 14 residues. With V trimmed by 2 bases and J by 4 bases, 1 base remained unmatched.

The gene calls are TRBV5-6 and TRBJ1-4; no reliable D call. The CDR3 totals 11 residues. CDR1 SGHDT and CDR2 YYEEEE come from the germline V gene. V was pared by 1 base and J by 15 bases, with 10 bases between. CDR3 in amino acids: CASSLSSEVFF. The CDR3 region has the DNA TGTGCCAGCAGCTTGTCCTCGGAGGTGTTTTTT. Based on the CDR3 plus reference TRBV5-6 and TRBJ1-4, the full variable domain is DAGVTQSPTHLIKTRGQQVTLRCSPKSGHDTVSWYQQALGQGPQFIFQYYEEEERQRGNFPDRFSGHQFPNYSSELNVNALLLGDSALYLCASSLSSEVFFGSGTQLSVL.

The gene calls are TRBV6-1 and TRBJ1-5; possible D gene TRBD1, 6 bases. Germline CDR1 and CDR2: MNHNS and SASEGT. Between the trimmed V and J ends, which lost 6 bases and 6 bases, there was a span of 12 bases. There are 13 residues in the CDR3. DNA for the CDR3: TGTGCCAGCAGCTCAGGGGCCAGTCAGCCCCAGCATTTT. Encoded protein: CASSSGASQPQHF.

This clone showed up just once. This sequence joins TRBV29-1 and TRBJ2-7; 7 bases are shared with TRBD1. CDR3 size: 17 residues. After removal of 4 bases from V and 2 bases from J, the junction contained 17 bases not matched to a gene. The germline V gene encodes CDR1 SQVTM and CDR2 ANQGSEA. The CDR3 nucleotides read TGCAGCGTTGGAGCCGACAGGGATATACGAAATCCCTACGAGCAGTACTTC. Protein product: CSVGADRDIRNPYEQYF.